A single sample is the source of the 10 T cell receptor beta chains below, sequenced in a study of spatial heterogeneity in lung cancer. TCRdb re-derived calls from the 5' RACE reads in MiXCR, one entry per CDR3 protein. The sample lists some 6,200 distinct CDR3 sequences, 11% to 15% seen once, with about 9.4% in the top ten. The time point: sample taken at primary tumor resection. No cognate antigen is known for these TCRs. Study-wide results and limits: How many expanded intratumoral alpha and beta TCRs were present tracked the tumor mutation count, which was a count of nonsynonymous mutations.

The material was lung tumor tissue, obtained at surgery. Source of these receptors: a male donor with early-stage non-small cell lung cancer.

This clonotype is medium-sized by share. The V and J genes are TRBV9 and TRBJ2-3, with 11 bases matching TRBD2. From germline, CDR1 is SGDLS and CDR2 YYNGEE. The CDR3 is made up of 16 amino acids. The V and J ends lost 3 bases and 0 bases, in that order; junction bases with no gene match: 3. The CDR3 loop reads CASSGRTSGSTDTQYF. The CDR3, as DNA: TGTGCCAGCAGCGGACGGACTAGCGGGAGCACAGATACGCAGTATTTT. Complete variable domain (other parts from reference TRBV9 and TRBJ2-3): DSGVTQTPKHLITATGQRVTLRCSPRSGDLSVYWYQQSLDQGLQFLIQYYNGEERAKGNILERFSAQQFPDLHSELNLSSLELGDSALYFCASSGRTSGSTDTQYFGPGTRLTVL.

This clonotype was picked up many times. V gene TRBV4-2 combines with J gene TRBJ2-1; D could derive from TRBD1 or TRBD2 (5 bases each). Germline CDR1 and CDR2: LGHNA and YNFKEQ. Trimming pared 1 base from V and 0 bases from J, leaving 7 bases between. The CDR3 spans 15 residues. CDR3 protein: CASSQGGSSYNEQFF. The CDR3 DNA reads TGTGCCAGCAGCCAAGGGGGGAGCTCCTACAATGAGCAGTTCTTC.

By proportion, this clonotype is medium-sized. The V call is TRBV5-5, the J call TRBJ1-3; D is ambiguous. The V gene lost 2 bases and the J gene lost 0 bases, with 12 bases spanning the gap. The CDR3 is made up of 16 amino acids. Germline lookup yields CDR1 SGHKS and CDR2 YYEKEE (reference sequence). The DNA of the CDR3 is TGTGCCAGCAGCTTTCGGGTGCAGAGCTCTGGAAACACCATATATTTT. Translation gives CASSFRVQSSGNTIYF.

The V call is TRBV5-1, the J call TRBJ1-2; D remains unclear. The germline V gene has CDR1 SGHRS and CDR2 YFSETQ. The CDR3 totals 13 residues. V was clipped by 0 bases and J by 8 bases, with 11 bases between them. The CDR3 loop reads CASSLVPHEGYTF. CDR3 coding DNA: TGCGCCAGCAGCTTGGTGCCCCACGAGGGCTACACCTTC.

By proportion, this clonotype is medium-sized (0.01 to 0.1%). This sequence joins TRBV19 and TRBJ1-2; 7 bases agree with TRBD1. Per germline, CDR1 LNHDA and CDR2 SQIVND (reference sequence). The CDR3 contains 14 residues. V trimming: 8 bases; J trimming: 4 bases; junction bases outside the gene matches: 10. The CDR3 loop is CASHFTGDVYGYTF. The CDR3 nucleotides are TGTGCCAGTCATTTTACAGGGGATGTCTATGGCTACACCTTC. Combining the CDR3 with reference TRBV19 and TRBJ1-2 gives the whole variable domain DGGITQSPKYLFRKEGQNVTLSCEQNLNHDAMYWYRQDPGQGLRLIYYSQIVNDFQKGDIAEGYSVSREKKESFPLTVTSAQKNPTAFYLCASHFTGDVYGYTFGSGTRLTVV.

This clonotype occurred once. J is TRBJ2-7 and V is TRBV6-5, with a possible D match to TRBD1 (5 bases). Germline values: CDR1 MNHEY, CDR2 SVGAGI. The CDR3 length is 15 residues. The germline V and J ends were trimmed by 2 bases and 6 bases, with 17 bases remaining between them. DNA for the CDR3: TGTGCCAGCAGTTACCAACCGACCCAGGGTATCGAGCAGTACTTC. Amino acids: CASSYQPTQGIEQYF.

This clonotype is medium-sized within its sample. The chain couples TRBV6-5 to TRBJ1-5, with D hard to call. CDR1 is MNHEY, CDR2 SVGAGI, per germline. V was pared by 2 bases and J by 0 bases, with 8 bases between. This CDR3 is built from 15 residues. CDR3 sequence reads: CASSYGGNSNQPQHF. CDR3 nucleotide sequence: TGTGCCAGCAGTTACGGAGGGAATAGCAATCAGCCCCAGCATTTT.

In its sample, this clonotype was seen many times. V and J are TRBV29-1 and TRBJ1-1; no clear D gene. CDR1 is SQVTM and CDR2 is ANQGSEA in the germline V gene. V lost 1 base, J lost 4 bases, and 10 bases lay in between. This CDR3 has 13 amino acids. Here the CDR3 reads CSVEGVVRTEAFF. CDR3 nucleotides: TGCAGCGTTGAAGGGGTTGTTCGCACTGAAGCTTTCTTT.

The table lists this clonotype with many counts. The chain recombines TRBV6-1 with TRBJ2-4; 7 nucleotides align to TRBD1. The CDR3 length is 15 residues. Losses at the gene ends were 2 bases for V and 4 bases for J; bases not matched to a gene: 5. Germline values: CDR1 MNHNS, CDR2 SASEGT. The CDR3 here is CASSERGTAKNIQYF. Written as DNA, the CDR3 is TGTGCCAGCAGTGAAAGAGGGACAGCTAAAAACATTCAGTACTTC.

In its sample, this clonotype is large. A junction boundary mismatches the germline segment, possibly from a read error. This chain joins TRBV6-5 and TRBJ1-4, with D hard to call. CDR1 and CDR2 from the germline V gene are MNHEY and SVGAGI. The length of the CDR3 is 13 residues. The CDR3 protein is CARRPATNEKLFF. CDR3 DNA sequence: TGTGCCCGCAGACCGGCAACTAATGAAAAACTGTTTTTT.